These 5 T cell receptor beta chains were all obtained from the same sample, sequenced in a study of metastatic and nonmetastatic thyroid tumors. TCRdb re-called the PCR reads with MiXCR. Among roughly 45,000 clones, under 4% were seen once, and the ten largest hold approximately 9.8%. Each patient came to thyroid surgery without any prior treatment (of any kind). Sequenced sample: blood. These TCRs come from a female donor with papillary thyroid cancer or a benign thyroid nodule (not recorded which). Some clones in this sample may be carry-over from other donors' samples.

CDR3 residues: CASSDRPGQRGGYTF. CDR3 coding DNA: TGTGCCAGCAGTGACCGGCCGGGACAGAGGGGTGGCTACACCTTC. The chain links TRBV28 to TRBJ1-2; 7 nucleotides match TRBD1. This CDR3 spans 15 amino acids. The germline V gene encodes CDR1 MDHEN and CDR2 SYDVKM. V was pared by 5 bases and J by 7 bases, with 13 bases of the junction left unmatched.

This clone was picked up a small number of times. J is TRBJ2-7 and V is TRBV28; D unresolved. V was trimmed by 6 bases and J by 3 bases, leaving 6 bases between them. The CDR3 has 11 amino acids. The germline gives CDR1 MDHEN, CDR2 SYDVKM. The CDR3 loop reads CASRENYEQYF. In nucleotides, the CDR3 is TGTGCCAGCAGAGAAAACTACGAGCAGTACTTC.

This clone was found many times. V gene TRBV6-1 combines with J gene TRBJ2-3; TRBD1 aligns across 7 bases. Germline-derived CDR1 and CDR2 are MNHNS and SASEGT. The length of the CDR3 is 15 residues. V was clipped by 5 bases and J by 2 bases; unmatched bases: 7. This chain's CDR3 is CASSSGTVITDTQYF. In nucleotides, the CDR3 is TGTGCCAGCAGTTCCGGGACAGTTATCACAGATACGCAGTATTTT.

In its sample, this clone is medium-sized. This rearrangement joins TRBV4-2 to TRBJ1-6, with 8 bases lining up with TRBD1. CDR3 length: 15 residues. CDR1 LGHNA and CDR2 YNFKEQ come from the germline V gene. V gave up 3 bases and J gave up 8 bases; unmatched junction bases: 6. The chain's CDR3 is CASSHGADRDSPLHF. The CDR3 DNA sequence: TGTGCCAGCAGCCACGGTGCGGACAGGGATTCACCCCTCCACTTT.

This clone has at least ten counts. The rearrangement links TRBV6-1 to TRBJ2-7; D is tentatively TRBD1 or TRBD2 (6 bases each). V lost 7 bases and J lost 5, with 21 bases in between. Germline V gives CDR1 MNHNS, CDR2 SASEGT. The CDR3 consists of 15 residues. CDR3 bases: TGTGCCAGCAACCGACTAGGGGGGAGGAGCCACGAGCAGTACTTC. As protein: CASNRLGGRSHEQYF.